The present TCR beta chain was sequenced within a study of cytomegalovirus exposure and HLA in healthy donors. Study-wide results and limits: The classifier, whose performance was assessed in both the original and validation cohorts, reportedly diagnosed cytomegalovirus status with high specificity and sensitivity.

With respect to this clone: Its antigen is not known.

V dropped 0 bases and J dropped 5 bases, with 16 bases sitting between them. Germline CDR1 reads MNHEY; CDR2 reads SVGAGI. The CDR3 consists of 16 residues. Produced via immunoSEQ multiplex PCR; TCRdb's table is partial and in-frame only. This sample yields approximately 160,000 clones, of which roughly nine tenths are seen a single time; 3% to 3.5% belongs to the top ten. This TCR came from a young woman in good health and CMV-seropositive. The V and J genes are TRBV6-5 and TRBJ1-2; TRBD1 is a possible D gene (6 bases). Sequenced: PBMCs. The DNA of the CDR3 is TGTGCCAGCAGTTACTCGAGGCAGGGGATTATGTATGGCTACACCTTC. It is translated as CASSYSRQGIMYGYTF.